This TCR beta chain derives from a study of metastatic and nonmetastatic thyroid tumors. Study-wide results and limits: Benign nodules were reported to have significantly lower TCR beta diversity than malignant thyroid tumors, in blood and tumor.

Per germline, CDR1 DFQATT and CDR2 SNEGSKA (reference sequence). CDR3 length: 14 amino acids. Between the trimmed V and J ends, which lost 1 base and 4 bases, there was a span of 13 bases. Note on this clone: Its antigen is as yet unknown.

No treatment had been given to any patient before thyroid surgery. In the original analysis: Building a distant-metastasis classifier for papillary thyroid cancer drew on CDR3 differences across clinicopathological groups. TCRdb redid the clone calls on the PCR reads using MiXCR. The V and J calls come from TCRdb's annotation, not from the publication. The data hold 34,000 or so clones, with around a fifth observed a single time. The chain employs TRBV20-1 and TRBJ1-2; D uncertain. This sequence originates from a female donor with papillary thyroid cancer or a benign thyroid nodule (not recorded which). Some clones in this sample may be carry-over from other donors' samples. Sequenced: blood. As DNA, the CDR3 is TGCAGTGCTAGAGTATCCCGGCGTTTCTATGGCTACACCTTC. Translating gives CSARVSRRFYGYTF.